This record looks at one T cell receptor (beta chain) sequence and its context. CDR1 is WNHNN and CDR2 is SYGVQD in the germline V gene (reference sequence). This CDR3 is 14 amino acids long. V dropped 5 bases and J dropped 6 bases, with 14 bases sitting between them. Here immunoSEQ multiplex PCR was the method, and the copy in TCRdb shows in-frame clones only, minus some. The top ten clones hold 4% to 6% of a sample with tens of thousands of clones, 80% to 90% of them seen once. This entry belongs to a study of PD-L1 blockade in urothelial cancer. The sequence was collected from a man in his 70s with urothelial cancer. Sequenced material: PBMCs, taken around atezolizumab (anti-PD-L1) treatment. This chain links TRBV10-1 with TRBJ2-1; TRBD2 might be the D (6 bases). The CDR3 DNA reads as TGCGCCAGCAGTCTTACGACTAGTAGCAATGAGCAGTTCTTC. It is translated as CASSLTTSSNEQFF.